What follows are 27 T cell receptor beta chains derived from one specimen sequenced in a study of cytomegalovirus exposure and HLA in healthy donors. It was with 60 Vbeta and 13 Jbeta primers that the PCR ran. Assay used: immunoSEQ multiplex PCR; TCRdb lists only in-frame clones, some missing. The data show about 160,000 clones, roughly two thirds seen once. Sequences were obtained from PBMCs. The receptor set was obtained from a woman aged 25 to 39 in good health and CMV-seronegative.

The chain joins TRBV9 to TRBJ1-1; possibly TRBD1 for D (5 bases). This CDR3 spans 15 amino acids. The germline CDR1 and CDR2 sequences are SGDLS and YYNGEE. Trimming removed 4 bases at V and 5 bases at J, with 18 bases between. This CDR3 is CASSPGEGGSTEAFF. The CDR3 coding sequence is TGTGCCAGCAGCCCGGGGGAGGGTGGGTCGACTGAAGCTTTCTTT.

This chain joins TRBV7-2 and TRBJ2-5; weak D call: TRBD1 (5 bases). The CDR3 consists of 15 residues. Deletions cut 4 bases from V and 7 bases from J, with 19 bases between. Germline assignment: CDR1 SGHTA and CDR2 FQGNSA. The CDR3 nucleotides are TGTGCCAGCAGCTCCCTAAGTAGACAGCCCGGGACCCAGTACTTC. Its translation is CASSSLSRQPGTQYF.

As to this clone: One end of the junction is discordant with germline, which a read error may explain. This rearrangement joins TRBV28 to TRBJ2-3; D possibly corresponds to TRBD2 (6 bases). The germline V gene encodes CDR1 MDHEN and CDR2 SYDVKM. There are 12 residues in the CDR3. In nucleotides, the CDR3 is TGTGCCAGCAGCCAGGCGGGACGGTGGAATTCTTTT. Translation: CASSQAGRWNSF.

J is TRBJ2-2 and V is TRBV13; D call uncertain. The CDR3 length is 13 residues. The ends were cut back, 5 bases at V and 6 bases at J, with 10 bases in the middle. Germline values: CDR1 PRHDT, CDR2 FYEKMQ (reference sequence). The CDR3 loop reads CASSPPGSGELFF. The CDR3, as DNA: TGTGCCAGCAGCCCCCCCGGGTCCGGGGAGCTGTTTTTT.

Only a few counts were recorded for this clone. The chain combines TRBV4-1 with TRBJ2-3; D call uncertain. CDR1 MGHRA and CDR2 YSYEKL come from the germline V gene. CDR3 size: 12 residues. Trimming took off 2 bases at V and 5 bases at J, with 5 bases between the two ends. The CDR3 loop is CASSQPRDTQYF. As DNA, the CDR3 is TGCGCCAGCAGCCAACCGCGAGATACGCAGTATTTT.

The chain has TRBV10-3 and TRBJ1-2; D possibly corresponds to TRBD1 (5 bases). Deletions cut 3 bases from V and 3 bases from J, with 8 bases between. The CDR3 sequence is 13 residues long. CDR1 ENHRY and CDR2 SYGVKD come from the germline V gene. CDR3 region: CAISEGEDYGYTF. CDR3 bases: TGTGCCATCAGTGAAGGGGAGGACTATGGCTACACCTTC.

The rearrangement uses TRBV5-1 and TRBJ1-1, with 8 bases aligning to TRBD1. The CDR3 consists of 14 residues. Germline CDR1 is SGHRS and CDR2 is YFSETQ. Trimming at V came to 4 bases and at J to 5 bases, leaving 7 bases not matched to a gene. DNA for the CDR3: TGCGCCAGCAGCGGCGGACAGGGAGGGACTGAAGCTTTCTTT. It yields the protein CASSGGQGGTEAFF.

The V call is TRBV4-1, the J call TRBJ1-2; maybe TRBD1 (6 bases). Per germline, CDR1 MGHRA and CDR2 YSYEKL. The CDR3 runs 13 residues. Between the trimmed V and J ends, which lost 3 bases and 4 bases, there was a span of 9 bases. DNA for the CDR3: TGCGCCAGCAGCCAGACGGACAGCTATGGCTACACCTTC. It specifies CASSQTDSYGYTF.

The CDR3 loop is CASSVETSLGTQYF. CDR3 DNA: TGTGCCAGCAGCGTAGAGACTAGTCTCGGGACCCAGTACTTC. V is TRBV9 and J is TRBJ2-5, with D perhaps matching TRBD2 (6 bases). Trimming left V 0 bases short and J 7 bases short, with 13 bases between. CDR3 size: 14 residues. Germline lookup yields CDR1 SGDLS and CDR2 YYNGEE.

The V call is TRBV29-1, the J call TRBJ2-1; 8 bases match TRBD2. CDR3 length: 13 amino acids. Per the germline V gene, CDR1 is SQVTM and CDR2 is ANQGSEA. V was clipped by 4 bases and J by 9 bases; unmatched bases: 8. CDR3 DNA: TGCAGCGTTGGATACGTCGGGAGGGGTGAGCAGTTCTTC. Protein sequence: CSVGYVGRGEQFF.

J is TRBJ2-4 and V is TRBV11-2; a weak D match, TRBD1 (5 bases). V lost 0 bases, J lost 0 bases, and 12 bases lay in between. The CDR3 extends over 17 amino acids. Germline values: CDR1 SGHAT, CDR2 FQNNGV. In DNA form, the CDR3 reads TGTGCCAGCAGCTTAGATTCATGGGGCGCAGCCAAAAACATTCAGTACTTC. Its translation: CASSLDSWGAAKNIQYF.

The rearrangement links TRBV4-3 to TRBJ1-5; 8 nucleotides agree with TRBD1. Germline lookup yields CDR1 LGHNA and CDR2 YSLEER. CDR3 length: 15 residues. V shed 2 bases and J 7 bases; nucleotides not matched to a gene: 7. CDR3 protein: CASSQFRTGSQPQHF. CDR3 in DNA: TGCGCCAGCAGCCAATTCAGGACAGGGTCCCAGCCCCAGCATTTT.

The gene calls are TRBV27 and TRBJ1-6, with D possibly matching TRBD1 (6 bases). This CDR3 is 16 amino acids long. V shed 4 bases and J shed 8 bases, with 18 bases lying between them. Germline loops: CDR1 MNHEY, CDR2 SMNVEV (reference sequence). CDR3 sequence (DNA): TGTGCCAGCAGTTCCTCCCCCGGTCAGGGGCATTCACCCCTCCACTTT. Translated, it gives CASSSSPGQGHSPLHF.

V is TRBV6-5 and J is TRBJ2-1; D uncertain. Germline CDR1 reads MNHEY; CDR2 reads SVGAGI. Trimming stripped 2 bases from V and 10 bases from J, with 12 bases between. The CDR3 is 13 amino acids. The CDR3 DNA is TGTGCCAGCAGTTACACAGACCGCCAAGAGCAGTTCTTC. Residues: CASSYTDRQEQFF.

In its sample, this clone was seen a few times. The rearrangement links TRBV6-5 to TRBJ2-3, with 7 bases fitting TRBD1. The CDR3 has 11 residues. In germline, CDR1 is MNHEY, CDR2 SVGAGI. V shed 6 bases, J shed 8 bases, and the junction held 2 bases outside the gene matches. CDR3 DNA sequence: TGTGCCAGCAGACGGGACAGTACGCAGTATTTT. This gives the protein CASRRDSTQYF.

The chain has TRBV7-9 and TRBJ2-7; no clear D gene. Trimming removed 3 bases from V and 5 bases from J, with 5 bases in between. The germline V gene has CDR1 SEHNR and CDR2 FQNEAQ (reference sequence). This CDR3 contains 11 residues. This chain's CDR3 is CASSFRDEQYF. CDR3 nucleotides: TGTGCCAGCAGCTTCCGGGACGAGCAGTACTTC.

The chain combines TRBV4-3 with TRBJ2-7; 9 bases align to TRBD1. Looked up from germline, CDR1 is LGHNA and CDR2 is YSLEER. This CDR3 has 15 amino acids. V trimming: 2 bases; J trimming: 6 bases; junction bases outside the gene matches: 8. CDR3: CASSQPPGQGVEQYF. The DNA of the CDR3 is TGCGCCAGCAGCCAACCTCCGGGACAGGGAGTCGAGCAGTACTTC.

The chain carries TRBV6-1 and TRBJ1-1; 7 positions agree with TRBD1. Looked up from germline, CDR1 is MNHNS and CDR2 is SASEGT. V lost 1 base and J lost 5; bases outside the gene matches: 4. The CDR3 has 14 amino acids. The CDR3 region is CASSEGTGRTEAFF. The CDR3, as DNA: TGTGCCAGCAGTGAAGGGACAGGAAGAACTGAAGCTTTCTTT.

About this clone: Mismatch with germline at one junction end may stem from a read error. Other DNA sequences in this sample translate to the same CDR3. This sequence joins TRBV2 and TRBJ1-3, with 10 bases matching TRBD1. CDR3 length equals 14 residues. Germline V gene data show CDR1 as SNHLY and CDR2 as FYNNEI. In DNA form, the CDR3 reads TGTGCCAGCAGGCGGGACAGGGGTCGAAACACCATATACTTT. Its translation is CASRRDRGRNTIYF.

The count of this clone is one. This chain connects TRBV5-1 to TRBJ2-7; 9 positions match TRBD2. The CDR3 totals 14 residues. Trimming took 0 bases from V and 7 from J; bases not matched to a gene: 5. The germline V gene encodes CDR1 SGHRS and CDR2 YFSETQ. CDR3 bases: TGCGCCAGCAGCTTGGGTAGCGGGAGTGGTGAGCAGTACTTC. Its translation is CASSLGSGSGEQYF.

This clone was seen only once. V and J are TRBV9 and TRBJ2-7; 9 bases align to TRBD2. Germline V gene data show CDR1 as SGDLS and CDR2 as YYNGEE. J was trimmed by 6 bases and V by 0 bases; bases with no gene match: 10. The CDR3 has 16 residues. The CDR3 protein is CASSVGSSGVFGEQYF. DNA for the CDR3: TGTGCCAGCAGCGTAGGATCTAGCGGGGTTTTTGGCGAGCAGTACTTC. Full variable domain (rest looked up from reference TRBV9 and TRBJ2-7): DSGVTQTPKHLITATGQRVTLRCSPRSGDLSVYWYQQSLDQGLQFLIQYYNGEERAKGNILERFSAQQFPDLHSELNLSSLELGDSALYFCASSVGSSGVFGEQYFGPGTRLTVT.

This clone was counted a few times. The chain couples TRBV5-1 to TRBJ2-1, with 13 bases aligning to TRBD2. Germline CDR1 reads SGHRS; CDR2 reads YFSETQ. There are 16 residues in the CDR3. V shed 7 bases, J shed 9 bases, and the junction held 13 bases outside the gene matches. This CDR3 reads CASGRTSGGAGTEQFF. CDR3 bases: TGCGCCAGCGGTCGAACTAGCGGGGGGGCGGGTACTGAGCAGTTCTTC.

The chain is built from TRBV5-1 and TRBJ1-4; the D gene is possibly TRBD1 (5 bases). Germline assignment: CDR1 SGHRS and CDR2 YFSETQ. Trimming removed 0 bases at V and 8 bases at J, with 14 bases between. This CDR3 spans 15 amino acids. DNA of the CDR3: TGCGCCAGCAGCTTGGTCTGGGGCCGCGACGAAAAACTGTTTTTT. Amino acids: CASSLVWGRDEKLFF.

The chain combines TRBV27 with TRBJ1-1, with 8 nucleotides matching TRBD1. Germline V gives CDR1 MNHEY, CDR2 SMNVEV (reference sequence). The length of the CDR3 is 15 residues. After removal of 2 bases from V and 1 base from J, the junction contained 3 bases not matched to a gene. CDR3 DNA sequence: TGTGCCAGCAGTTTAAAAGGGACAGGGAACACTGAAGCTTTCTTT. It codes for CASSLKGTGNTEAFF.

This chain links TRBV7-2 with TRBJ1-3, with D uncertain. The CDR3 totals 16 residues. Trimming left V 6 bases short and J 0 bases short, with 15 bases between. The germline V gene encodes CDR1 SGHTA and CDR2 FQGNSA. CDR3 nucleotides: TGTGCCAGCAGTGGTGCAACGCGAACCTCTGGAAACACCATATATTTT. Amino acids: CASSGATRTSGNTIYF.

This clone was picked up a small number of times. The gene calls are TRBV7-2 and TRBJ2-6; no reliable D call. Germline lookup yields CDR1 SGHTA and CDR2 FQGNSA. Trimming removed 4 bases from V and 4 bases from J, with 17 bases in between. This CDR3 has 17 amino acids. The CDR3 bases are TGTGCCAGCAGCTCAAACTTTTATCCTTCCGGGGCCAACGTCCTGACTTTC. Translating it yields CASSSNFYPSGANVLTF.

The chain has TRBV19 and TRBJ2-7; maybe TRBD2 (5 bases). CDR1 and CDR2 (germline): LNHDA, SQIVND (reference sequence). The CDR3 loop spans 15 amino acids. V was shortened by 7 bases and J by 3 bases, with 19 bases between the two germline ends. The CDR3 DNA is TGTGCCAGTAACCCTGGACCGGGAAACCTCTACGAGCAGTACTTC. Protein product: CASNPGPGNLYEQYF.